These T cell receptor beta chains were read from a single sample in a study of OX40 agonist ivuxolimab in advanced cancers. Using immunoSEQ multiplex PCR, the repertoire was profiled, and TCRdb retains in-frame clones only, with some absent. The sample contains 20,000 to 30,000 clones, 85% to 90% of which appear only once. The sample in question was CD4+ or CD8+ T cells sorted from blood, obtained in a trial of the OX40 agonist ivuxolimab. The origin of the receptors is an adult with an advanced solid tumor such as melanoma, head and neck, liver or kidney cancer. CDR3s include the opening cysteine and the closing phenylalanine or tryptophan. The order of the fields is D gene, V gene, J gene, clone size, CDR3 length, CDR3 DNA, CDR3 protein. D genes are given only for firm matches. The listing skips clone size in some rows; elsewhere it reads once, few, many or a size class.

>TRBD1|TRBV30|TRBJ1-1|few|13
TGTGCCTGGGAGCTCCTCCGGGACAGGGAAGTTTTCTTT
CAWELLRDREVFF
>TRBD1|TRBV6-5|TRBJ1-5|.|15
TGTGCCAGCAGTTACTCAGGGACAGGGGGTCAGCCCCAGCATTTT
CASSYSGTGGQPQHF
>.|TRBV6-5|TRBJ2-4|.|15
TGTGCCAGCAGTTACTCCAGTATAGCCAAAAACATTCAGTACTTC
CASSYSSIAKNIQYF
>.|TRBV5-4|TRBJ1-6|.|15
TGTGCCAGCAGCCCCGCCGGCCGGCCAAATTCACCCCTCCACTTT
CASSPAGRPNSPLHF
>.|TRBV13|TRBJ2-5|.|14
TGTGCCAGCAGCTTAGGTCAGGGAGGTGAGACCCAGTACTTC
CASSLGQGGETQYF
>TRBD1|TRBV7-6|TRBJ1-5|once|15
TGTGCCAGCAGCCCCGGGACAGTAAGCAATCAGCCCCAGCATTTT
CASSPGTVSNQPQHF
>TRBD2|TRBV7-6|TRBJ2-1|.|14
TGTGCCAGCAGCTTCCAGCGGGAGGGCCGGTTGGAGTTCTTC
CASSFQREGRLEFF
>TRBD2|TRBV7-6|TRBJ2-5|.|14
TGTGCCAGCAGCTTAGCGAGAGGGGAGGGGACCCAGTACTTC
CASSLARGEGTQYF
>TRBD1|TRBV5-5|TRBJ1-2|.|15
TGTGCCAGCAGCTTGGAGACAGGGAAAGACTATGGCTACACCTTC
CASSLETGKDYGYTF
>.|TRBV7-2|TRBJ1-2|.|13
TGTGCCAGCAGCCCCGCGGGGCTGAGGGGCTACACCTTC
CASSPAGLRGYTF
>.|TRBV11-2|TRBJ2-5|.|12
TGTGCCAGCAGCTTAGACAGGGAGACCCAGTACTTC
CASSLDRETQYF
>.|TRBV18|TRBJ1-2|.|14
TGTGCCAGCTCACCACGAACAGGGAACTATGGCTACACCTTC
CASSPRTGNYGYTF
>.|TRBV30|TRBJ2-3|.|17
TGTGCCTGGACCCCCAGCCGAGTAGGGGTCGGGACAGATACGCAGTATTTT
CAWTPSRVGVGTDTQYF
>TRBD1|TRBV5-1|TRBJ2-2|.|15
TGCGCCAGCAGACGAGGGACAGGGGAGACCGGGGAGCTGTTTTTT
CASRRGTGETGELFF
>.|TRBV7-6|TRBJ1-1|.|13
TGTGCCAGCAGCCTAGGGGACGGACTAGAAGCTTTCTTT
CASSLGDGLEAFF
>.|TRBV12-2|TRBJ2-1|.|18
TGTGCAAGTAGATTTTACGGGCCCGCTACCTTCTCCTACAATGAGCAGTTCTTC
CASRFYGPATFSYNEQFF
>.|TRBV5-1|TRBJ2-3|.|17
TGCGCCAGCAGCTTTAGGGCTAGCTACTCTAGCACAGATACGCAGTATTTT
CASSFRASYSSTDTQYF
>.|TRBV25-1|TRBJ1-2|.|14
TGTGCCAGCAGTGAATACGGGGGTAGCTATGGCTACACCTTC
CASSEYGGSYGYTF
>TRBD1|TRBV6-1|TRBJ2-1|.|14
TGTGCCAGCAGCTGGACAGGGGGCAAAGGTGAGCAGTTCTTC
CASSWTGGKGEQFF
>TRBD2|TRBV6-4|TRBJ2-2|few|14
TGTGCCAGCAGTGGACTAGCGGGAGCCGGGGAGCTGTTTTTT
CASSGLAGAGELFF
>.|TRBV5-1|TRBJ1-2|.|13
TGCGCCAGCAGCTTGGTCCAAGACGCTGGCTACACCTTC
CASSLVQDAGYTF
>.|TRBV7-9|TRBJ2-7|few|12
TGTGCCAGCAGCCCCCAGCCCTTCGAGCAGTACTTC
CASSPQPFEQYF
>TRBD1|TRBV19|TRBJ2-1|.|14
TGTGCCAGTAGACCCGACAGGGGCTCAGGGGAGCAGTTCTTC
CASRPDRGSGEQFF
>TRBD1|TRBV5-1|TRBJ1-2|.|14
TGCGCCAGCGAAATCGGGACAGGGTACTATGGCTACACCTTC
CASEIGTGYYGYTF
>.|TRBV4-3|TRBJ1-2|few|16
TGCGCCAGCAGCCAAGTTCCGGCACGCTACGGCTATGGCTACACCTTC
CASSQVPARYGYGYTF
>.|TRBV10-1|TRBJ2-2|.|17
TGCGCCAGCAGTGAGTCCCGCGGGACCGGAAACACCGGGGAGCTGTTTTTT
CASSESRGTGNTGELFF
>TRBD2|TRBV6-1|TRBJ2-3|.|18
TGTGCCAGCAGTGCAGCCGCTAGCGGGGGGCGAGGCACAGATACGCAGTATTTT
CASSAAASGGRGTDTQYF
>TRBD1|TRBV7-3|TRBJ1-2|.|16
TGTGCCAGCAGCTTAATCGGGACAGTAACTAACTATGGCTACACCTTC
CASSLIGTVTNYGYTF
>.|TRBV4-3|TRBJ2-3|.|18
TGCGCCAGCAGCCAAGATTGGGGCGGCCCGTCCTTTTCATATACGCAGTATTTT
CASSQDWGGPSFSYTQYF
>.|TRBV29-1|TRBJ1-1|once|12
TGCAGCGTTGTCGGCGGGGACACTGAAGCTTTCTTT
CSVVGGDTEAFF
>.|TRBV7-8|TRBJ2-7|.|18
TGTGCCAGCAGCTTAGCGTCCTCGGGTGGGGCGGGAAGCTACGAGCAGTACTTC
CASSLASSGGAGSYEQYF
>TRBD1|TRBV18|TRBJ2-7|.|16
TGTGCCAGCTCACGCGCGTCGGGACAGGGGTCCTACGAGCAGTACTTC
CASSRASGQGSYEQYF
>.|TRBV5-1|TRBJ2-3|.|14
TGCGCCAGCAAATTCCTGCAGGGGCTCGATACGCAGTATTTT
CASKFLQGLDTQYF
>.|TRBV7-9|TRBJ1-3|.|11
TGTGCCAGCAGCTTAGCTGACACCATATATTTT
CASSLADTIYF
>TRBD1|TRBV4-2|TRBJ2-2|.|17
TGTGCCAGCAGCCAAGATTGGTACAGGGGAAACACCGGGGAGCTGTTTTTT
CASSQDWYRGNTGELFF
>TRBD1|TRBV5-1|TRBJ2-4|.|15
TGCGCCAGCACCGTTATCCCAGGGGGAAAAAACATTCAGTACTTC
CASTVIPGGKNIQYF
>.|TRBV27|TRBJ2-2|.|15
TGTGCCAGCAGTTACCTTCCGGGACACACCGGGGAGCTGTTTTTT
CASSYLPGHTGELFF
>TRBD1|TRBV19|TRBJ1-6|.|15
TGTGCCAGTAGTATACAGGACAGGGTGAGTTCACCCCTCCACTTT
CASSIQDRVSSPLHF
>.|TRBV7-8|TRBJ2-7|.|15
TGTGCCAGCAGCCCCTTCGAGGGGAGTAACTACGAGCAGTACTTC
CASSPFEGSNYEQYF
>TRBD1|TRBV7-9|TRBJ2-7|once|15
TGTGCCAGCAGCTCCTATGGACAGGGGGTCTACGAGCAGTACTTC
CASSSYGQGVYEQYF
>.|TRBV19|TRBJ2-7|.|13
TGTGCCAGTAGCCCCAGACAGGGACTCGAGCAGTACTTC
CASSPRQGLEQYF
>TRBD2|TRBV7-9|TRBJ2-3|.|16
TGTGCCAGCAGCTTAGTTGCGGGAGGGCCGGGAGATACGCAGTATTTT
CASSLVAGGPGDTQYF
>.|TRBV25-1|TRBJ1-1|.|14
TGTGCCAGCAGAACGGAGGGGCGGGGGACTGAAGCTTTCTTT
CASRTEGRGTEAFF
>TRBD2|TRBV7-2|TRBJ2-5|.|14
TGTGCCAGCAGCTCGACTAGGGAGGGGAGGACCCAGTACTTC
CASSSTREGRTQYF
>.|TRBV11-2|TRBJ1-3|few|13
TGTGCCAGCAGCTCGGGAGCTGGAAACACCATATATTTT
CASSSGAGNTIYF
>.|TRBV18|TRBJ2-7|.|12
TGTGCCAGCTCACCCGGGTCCTACGAGCAGTACTTC
CASSPGSYEQYF
>TRBD2|TRBV7-2|TRBJ2-7|.|14
TGTGCCAGCAGCCGTCTAGCGGGACAGTACGAGCAGTACTTC
CASSRLAGQYEQYF
>.|TRBV5-6|TRBJ2-5|.|13
TGTGCCAGCAGCTTGAAATGGACTGAGACCCAGTACTTC
CASSLKWTETQYF
>.|TRBV7-2|TRBJ2-6|once|15
TGTGCCAGCAGCATCCACAGGGCTGGGGCCAACGTCCTGACTTTC
CASSIHRAGANVLTF
>.|TRBV18|TRBJ1-1|.|13
TGTGCCAGCTCCCAACAGCAGAACACTGAAGCTTTCTTT
CASSQQQNTEAFF
>TRBD1|TRBV25-1|TRBJ1-2|.|13
TGTGCCAGCACTGGGACAGCTGTTTATGGCTACACCTTC
CASTGTAVYGYTF
>.|TRBV30|TRBJ1-5|.|16
TGTGCCTGGGAGAACCGAGGGACTCTTGGACATCAGCCCCAGCATTTT
CAWENRGTLGHQPQHF
>.|TRBV7-3|TRBJ1-5|few|13
TGTGCCAGCAGCTTAATCTATGGTCAGCCCCAGCATTTT
CASSLIYGQPQHF
>.|TRBV7-9|TRBJ1-5|.|12
TGTGCCAGCAGCTTTAGCAATCAGCCCCAGCATTTT
CASSFSNQPQHF
>.|TRBV6-6|TRBJ1-3|.|13
TGTGCCAGCACCAGATCCTCTGGAAACACCATATATTTT
CASTRSSGNTIYF
>.|TRBV9|TRBJ1-1|.|14
TGTGCCAGCAGCCCGGAGATCCGGAACACTGAAGCTTTCTTT
CASSPEIRNTEAFF
>TRBD1|TRBV4-3|TRBJ2-7|.|16
TGCGCCAGCAGCCAAAACGGACAGGGGGCAAGCTACGAGCAGTACTTC
CASSQNGQGASYEQYF